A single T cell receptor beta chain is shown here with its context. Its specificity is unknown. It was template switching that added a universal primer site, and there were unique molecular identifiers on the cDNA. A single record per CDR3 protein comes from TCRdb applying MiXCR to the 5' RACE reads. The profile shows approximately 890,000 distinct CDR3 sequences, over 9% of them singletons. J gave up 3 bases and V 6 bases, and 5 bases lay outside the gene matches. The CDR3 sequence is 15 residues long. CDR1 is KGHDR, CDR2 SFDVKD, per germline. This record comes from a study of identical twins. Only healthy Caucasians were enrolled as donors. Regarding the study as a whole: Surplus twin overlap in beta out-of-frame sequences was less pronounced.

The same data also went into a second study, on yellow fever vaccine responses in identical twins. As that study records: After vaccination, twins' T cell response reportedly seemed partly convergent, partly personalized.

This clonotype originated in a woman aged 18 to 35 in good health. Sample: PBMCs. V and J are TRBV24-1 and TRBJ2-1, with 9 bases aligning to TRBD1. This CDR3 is CATSPGTGLYNEQFF. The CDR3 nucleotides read TGTGCCACCAGTCCCGGGACAGGGCTCTACAATGAGCAGTTCTTC.